The next 15 T cell receptor beta chains were all read from a single sample in a study of tumor and adjacent non-tumor tissue in lung cancer. The template was RNA from unsorted bulk tissue. The normal lung tissue was taken more than 3 cm from the tumor edge. TCRbeta libraries were built with three rounds of nested PCR, modified from ARM-PCR. Via MiXCR, TCRdb re-called the multiplex PCR reads, giving one row per CDR3 protein. Of tens of thousands of distinct CDR3 sequences in the sample, 76% were seen once. The source material was distant non-tumor lung tissue. The receptors here all came from a man between 65 and 79 years old with non-small cell lung cancer.

Notes on this clonotype: One end of the junction is discordant with germline, which a read error may explain. CDR3 sequence (DNA): TGTGCCAGAAGTGACGGGACAGGGAATGAGCAGTTCTTC. Residues: CARSDGTGNEQFF. V gene TRBV6-4 combines with J gene TRBJ2-1, with 9 bases lining up with TRBD1. This CDR3 region has 13 residues. Germline assignment: CDR1 MRHNA and CDR2 SNTAGT.

This clonotype has only one observation. One end of the junction fails to match germline, which may point to a read error. The rearrangement uses TRBV29-1 and TRBJ2-1; the D gene is possibly TRBD2 (5 bases). CDR3 size: 12 residues. Germline V gene lookup returns CDR1 SQVTM and CDR2 ANQGSEA. As DNA, the CDR3 is TGCAGCAAAGGGAGAGACTACAATGAGCAGTTATTC. Translating gives CSKGRDYNEQLF.

A remark on this clonotype: Without the conserved terminal phenylalanine or tryptophan, this CDR3 likely stems from a read error. This chain joins TRBV7-8 and TRBJ2-3; D is undetermined. Germline values: CDR1 SGHVS, CDR2 FQNEAQ. This CDR3 region has 16 residues. CDR3 loop: CASSFLLWRNADTQYL. CDR3 nucleotides: TGTGCCAGCAGCTTCTTATTATGGAGAAATGCAGATACACAGTATCTT.

The rearrangement uses TRBV6-1 and TRBJ2-1, with 7 positions matching TRBD1. Looked up from germline, CDR1 is MNHNS and CDR2 is SASEGT. With 10 bases clipped from V and 8 bases from J, the junction kept 14 bases outside the gene matches. This CDR3 spans 14 amino acids. CDR3 loop: CANNGTGELDEQFF. The CDR3 DNA follows: TGTGCCAACAATGGTACAGGGGAATTGGATGAGCAGTTCTTC.

The chain combines TRBV6-1 with TRBJ2-1, with D hard to call. Germline V gene data show CDR1 as MNHNS and CDR2 as SASEGT. This CDR3 spans 14 amino acids. V shed 4 bases and J shed 8 bases, with 15 bases lying between them. CDR3 residues: CASSGIRKLDEQFF. Here the CDR3 DNA reads TGTGCCAGCAGTGGGATAAGGAAATTGGATGAGCAGTTCTTC.

Points on this clonotype: The junction and the germline gene differ at one end; a read error may be behind it. This rearrangement joins TRBV4-3 to TRBJ2-1, with a possible D match to TRBD1 (6 bases). The CDR3 consists of 16 residues. Germline V gene sequence: CDR1 LGHNA, CDR2 YSLEER. The CDR3 region is CASSQDGQSSYNEQFF. Written as DNA, the CDR3 is TGCGCCAGCAGCCAAGATGGACAGAGTTCCTACAATGAGCAGTTTTTC.

In the case of this clonotype: Relative to the germline gene, one junction end is altered; a read error may explain this. This rearrangement joins TRBV6-1 to TRBJ2-7; TRBD2 is a possible D gene (5 bases). Germline CDR1 and CDR2: MNHNS and SASEGT. The CDR3 totals 13 residues. This CDR3 reads CPSSETEVFEQNF. DNA for the CDR3: TGTCCCAGCAGTGAAACGGAGGTTTTCGAGCAGAACTTC.

This chain connects TRBV5-4 to TRBJ2-7; tentatively, D is TRBD1 (6 bases). Germline V lookup: CDR1 SGHNT, CDR2 YYREEE (reference sequence). The CDR3 extends over 13 amino acids. The V end was cut by 4 bases, the J end by 5 bases, with 13 bases between. CDR3 region: CASSAQGRHEQYF. CDR3 DNA sequence: TGTGCCAGCAGCGCACAGGGACGGCACGAGCAGTACTTC.

Worth noting for this clonotype: A much larger clone lies one base from this, so it may be a read error. V is TRBV28 and J is TRBJ1-5; possibly TRBD1 for D (6 bases). Germline CDR1 and CDR2: MDHEN and SYDVKM. Trimming took off 7 bases at V and 7 bases at J, with 20 bases between the two ends. This CDR3 has 15 amino acids. The CDR3 coding sequence is TGTGCCAGCATTCTCTCCCAGGGGAGAAAACAGCCCCAGCATTTT. Translation gives CASILSQGRKQPQHF.

This chain connects TRBV6-2 or TRBV6-3 to TRBJ2-1, with D perhaps TRBD2 (5 bases). Per germline, CDR1 MNHEY and CDR2 SVGEGT. The CDR3 spans 15 residues. Trimming shortened V by 11 bases and J by 0 bases, and 17 bases separated the two germline ends. This CDR3 is CAPLGLASSYNEQFF. DNA of the CDR3: TGTGCCCCCCTTGGGCTAGCCAGCTCCTACAATGAGCAGTTCTTC.

As for this clonotype: At one end, the junction sequence differs from germline, possibly due to a read error. The V and J genes are TRBV4-2 and TRBJ1-5; possible D gene TRBD1, 5 bases. Germline lookup yields CDR1 LGHNA and CDR2 YNFKEQ. The CDR3 loop spans 14 amino acids. CDR3 residues: CAGSQDRGSQPQHF. CDR3 bases: TGTGCCGGCAGCCAAGATCGGGGGAGCCAGCCCCAGCATTTT.

Details on this clonotype: The junction does not match germline at one end; this may be a read error. The V call is TRBV28, the J call TRBJ2-1, with TRBD1 matching over 8 bases. Per the germline V gene, CDR1 is MDHEN and CDR2 is SYDVKM. The CDR3 contains 16 residues. The CDR3 reads CASSHIGNRGQGEQLF. CDR3 coding DNA: TGTGCCAGCAGTCATATTGGGAACAGAGGACAGGGTGAGCAGCTCTTC.

With regard to this clonotype: It may be a read error: a sequence one base away is much more abundant. The V and J genes are TRBV5-4 and TRBJ2-2; D is uncertain. This CDR3 is built from 15 residues. The germline V gene encodes CDR1 SGHNT and CDR2 YYREEE (reference sequence). Trimming stripped 5 bases from V and 4 bases from J, with 15 bases between. The CDR3 is CASRHRNPGTGELFF. For the CDR3, the DNA is TGTGCCAGCAGGCATCGTAATCCTGGCACCGGGGAGCTGTTTTTT.

About this clonotype: Relative to the germline gene, one junction end is altered; a read error may explain this. V usage is TRBV12-3 or TRBV12-4 and J usage is TRBJ2-7; D call uncertain. This CDR3 is 14 amino acids long. CDR3 sequence: CASSLSGSRYEHHF. CDR3 nucleotide sequence: TGTGCCAGCAGTTTATCTGGCAGTCGGTACGAGCATCACTTC.

On this clonotype itself: One end of the junction is discordant with germline, which a read error may explain. The V call is TRBV11-3, the J call TRBJ2-3; no definite D call. Germline CDR1 SGHNT, CDR2 YENEEA. The CDR3 contains 15 residues. CDR3 loop: CASTRLEVSTDTQYF. The DNA for the CDR3 is TGTGCCAGCACTCGTCTGGAAGTAAGCACAGATACGCAGTATTTC.